These T cell receptor beta chains were read from a single sample in a study of T cell responses to AZD1222 COVID-19 vaccine. The assay was immunoSEQ multiplex PCR, and TCRdb's table has in-frame clones only and misses some. The table has over 100,000 clones, 92% seen once; the top ten hold around 1.5%. Source: peripheral blood, taken on day 0 of AZD1222 vaccination. These receptor sequences come from an adult in good health. The CDR3 runs from the conserved cysteine through the conserved F or W. A D gene is named only where the DNA matches it firmly. Clone size is shown for a subset of rows, as once, few, many or a class of expanded clone.

D	size	V	J	CDR3	DNA
TRBD2	.	TRBV19	TRBJ2-2	CASSIIGGSGELFF	TGTGCCAGTAGTATAATCGGGGGGTCCGGGGAGCTGTTTTTT
.	.	TRBV6-5	TRBJ1-1	CASSLGLYAEAFF	TGTGCCAGCAGTTTAGGACTTTACGCTGAAGCTTTCTTT
TRBD2	.	TRBV7-9	TRBJ2-5	CASAGVETQYF	TGTGCTTCGGCGGGAGTGGAGACCCAGTACTTC
.	.	TRBV3-1/TRBV3-2	TRBJ1-2	CASSPSTQNYGYTF	TGTGCCAGCAGCCCCTCGACACAGAACTATGGCTACACCTTC
.	once	TRBV12-3/TRBV12-4	TRBJ1-1	CASSSGQVRAFF	TGTGCCAGCAGTTCGGGACAAGTCAGGGCTTTCTTT
.	.	TRBV2	TRBJ1-2	CASSAGTAYYGYTF	TGTGCCAGCAGTGCCGGGACGGCCTACTATGGCTACACCTTC
.	once	TRBV2	TRBJ1-5	CASSAGRVYSNQPQHF	TGTGCCAGCAGTGCCGGCAGGGTTTATAGCAATCAGCCCCAGCATTTT
.	.	TRBV12-5	TRBJ1-1	CASGLTSQKVFF	TGTGCTAGTGGTTTGACATCCCAGAAGGTTTTCTTT
.	.	TRBV27	TRBJ1-6	CASSPYEDNSPLHF	TGTGCCAGCAGCCCATATGAGGACAATTCACCCCTCCACTTT
TRBD1	.	TRBV18	TRBJ1-6	CASSRTGENSPLHF	TGTGCCAGCTCGCGGACAGGGGAAAATTCACCCCTCCACTTT
TRBD2	.	TRBV9	TRBJ2-2	CASSVASGGPGTGELFF	TGTGCCAGCAGCGTAGCTTCGGGAGGGCCGGGTACCGGGGAGCTGTTTTTT
.	.	TRBV11-3	TRBJ1-1	CASSPIGPGVNTEAFF	TGTGCCAGCAGCCCCATCGGGCCGGGGGTGAACACTGAAGCTTTCTTT
.	.	TRBV7-2	TRBJ1-4	CASSWRGDEKLFF	TGTGCCAGCAGCTGGCGGGGGGATGAAAAACTGTTTTTT
TRBD1	.	TRBV5-1	TRBJ2-2	CASSRQGHTGELFF	TGCGCCAGCAGTAGACAGGGCCACACCGGGGAGCTGTTTTTT
.	.	TRBV2	TRBJ1-4	CASSEQGMGNEKLFF	TGTGCCAGCAGTGAACAGGGGATGGGTAATGAAAAACTGTTTTTT
.	.	TRBV5-1	TRBJ1-1	CASSLGGAGMNTEAFF	TGCGCCAGCAGCTTAGGAGGTGCAGGGATGAACACTGAAGCTTTCTTT
.	.	TRBV2	TRBJ2-7	CASNVGRTYEQYF	TGTGCCAGCAATGTGGGCAGGACCTACGAGCAGTACTTC
.	.	TRBV12-5	TRBJ2-1	CASGVPSFSSYNEQFF	TGTGCTAGTGGCGTACCGAGTTTCAGCTCCTACAATGAGCAGTTCTTC
.	few	TRBV7-8	TRBJ1-1	CASSFLRPQRAFF	TGTGCCAGCAGCTTTTTAAGGCCCCAAAGGGCTTTCTTT
TRBD2	.	TRBV11-3	TRBJ2-1	CASSLGLAGNEQFF	TGTGCCAGCAGCTTAGGACTAGCGGGGAATGAGCAGTTCTTC
.	few	TRBV6-5	TRBJ1-6	CASSYSAGRNSPLHF	TGTGCCAGCAGTTACTCCGCGGGGCGCAATTCACCCCTCCACTTT
.	.	TRBV3-1/TRBV3-2	TRBJ2-3	CASSPRLTSTDTQYF	TGTGCCAGCAGCCCGCGACTCACTAGCACAGATACGCAGTATTTT
.	.	TRBV12-5	TRBJ2-1	CASGPTYRGGDEQFF	TGTGCTAGTGGGCCAACCTACAGGGGAGGCGATGAGCAGTTCTTC
.	.	TRBV5-1	TRBJ1-4	CASSLGQSGEKLFF	TGCGCCAGCAGCTTGGGACAGTCGGGTGAAAAACTGTTTTTT
.	.	TRBV27	TRBJ1-6	CASSPQTVKQLSSYNSPLHF	TGTGCCAGCAGTCCCCAGACCGTGAAGCAATTGAGCTCCTATAATTCACCCCTCCACTTT
.	once	TRBV4-1	TRBJ1-2	CASSQADRYYGYTF	TGCGCCAGCAGCCAGGCCGACAGGTACTATGGCTACACCTTC
TRBD1	.	TRBV7-9	TRBJ2-4	CASSHGQGIIAKNIQYF	TGTGCCAGCAGCCACGGACAGGGAATAATAGCCAAAAACATTCAGTACTTC
.	once	TRBV6-4	TRBJ2-3	CASSPGGTDTQYF	TGTGCCAGCAGCCCGGGGGGCACAGATACGCAGTATTTT
.	.	TRBV5-1	TRBJ1-4	CASSLTGPSTATNEKLFF	TGCGCCAGCAGCTTGACGGGACCCAGTACTGCAACTAATGAAAAACTGTTTTTT
TRBD1	.	TRBV27	TRBJ1-2	CASRHANRGLGGYTF	TGTGCCAGCAGGCACGCTAACAGGGGGCTCGGTGGCTACACCTTC
.	.	TRBV3-1/TRBV3-2	TRBJ1-1	CASSQDLRATEAFF	TGTGCCAGCAGCCAAGATTTAAGGGCTACTGAAGCTTTCTTT
.	once	TRBV12-3/TRBV12-4	TRBJ1-3	CASSFAPSSIYF	TGTGCCAGCAGTTTTGCTCCCTCCTCCATATATTTT
.	once	TRBV12-5	TRBJ2-5	CASGLGDFQETQYF	TGTGCTAGTGGTTTGGGGGACTTTCAAGAGACCCAGTACTTC
.	.	TRBV5-5	TRBJ1-5	CASSLGGAKPQHF	TGTGCCAGCAGCCTCGGGGGGGCAAAGCCCCAGCATTTT
.	.	TRBV19	TRBJ1-2	CASRRPGAPQANYGYTF	TGTGCCAGTAGACGCCCGGGGGCACCCCAAGCTAACTATGGCTACACCTTC
.	.	TRBV4-1	TRBJ1-5	CASSQVSGGRQPQHF	TGCGCCAGCAGCCAAGTCTCCGGGGGCCGTCAGCCCCAGCATTTT
.	.	TRBV18	TRBJ1-2	CASSTSVEAHTF	TGTGCCAGCTCAACGTCGGTGGAGGCGCACACCTTC
.	.	TRBV10-1	TRBJ1-1	CASRYSLMNTEAFF	TGCGCCAGCAGGTACAGCCTAATGAACACTGAAGCTTTCTTT
.	once	TRBV19	TRBJ2-1	CASSIGGRRVGHEQFF	TGTGCCAGTAGTATCGGGGGCCGTCGAGTCGGTCATGAGCAGTTCTTC